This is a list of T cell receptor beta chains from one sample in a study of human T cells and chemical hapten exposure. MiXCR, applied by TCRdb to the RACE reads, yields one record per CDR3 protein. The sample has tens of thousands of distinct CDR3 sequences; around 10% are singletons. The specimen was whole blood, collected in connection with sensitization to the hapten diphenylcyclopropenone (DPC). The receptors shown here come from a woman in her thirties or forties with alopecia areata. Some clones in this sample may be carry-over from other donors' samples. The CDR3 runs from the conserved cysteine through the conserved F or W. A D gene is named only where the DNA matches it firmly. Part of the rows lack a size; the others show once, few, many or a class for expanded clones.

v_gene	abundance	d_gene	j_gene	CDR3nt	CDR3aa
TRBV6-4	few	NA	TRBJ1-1	TGTGCCAGCAGTGAAAGGCAGGCGGGAAAAGCTTTCTTT	CASSERQAGKAFF
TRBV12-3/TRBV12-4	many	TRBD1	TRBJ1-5	TGTGCCAGCAGTCGGACAGGCGGCAATCAGCCCCAGCATTTT	CASSRTGGNQPQHF
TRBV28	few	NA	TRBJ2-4	TGTGCCAGCAGGCCCTCCCTCGAAAACATTCAGTACTTC	CASRPSLENIQYF
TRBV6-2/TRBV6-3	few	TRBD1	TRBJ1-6	TGTGCCAGCACCCCCGGGGACAGGAGTTCACCCCTCCACTTT	CASTPGDRSSPLHF
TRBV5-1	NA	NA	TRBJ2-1	TGCGCCAGCAGCCTAGACCTTGACAGGAACAATGAGCAGTTCTTC	CASSLDLDRNNEQFF
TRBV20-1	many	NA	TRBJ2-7	TGCAGTGCTAGGGGCGGGACAAAGAACGAGCAGTACTTC	CSARGGTKNEQYF
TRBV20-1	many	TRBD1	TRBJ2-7	TGCAGTGCTCAAGGGAGGGGGACAGGGAATGACGAGCAGTACTTC	CSAQGRGTGNDEQYF
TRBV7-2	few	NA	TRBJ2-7	TGTGCCAGCAGCTTAGTCGGCGAGCAGTACTTC	CASSLVGEQYF
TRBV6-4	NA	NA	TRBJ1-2	TGTGCCAGCAGTACCAATCAGGGTGGAGGCAACTATGGCTACACCTTC	CASSTNQGGGNYGYTF
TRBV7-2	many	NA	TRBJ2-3	TGTGCCAGCAGCCCTCCTACGAATACGCAGTATTTT	CASSPPTNTQYF
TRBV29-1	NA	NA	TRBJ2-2	TGCAGCGTTGATCCAGGGGCCCTCACCGGGGAGCTGTTTTTT	CSVDPGALTGELFF
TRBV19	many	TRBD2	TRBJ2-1	TGTGCCAGTATGAAGACTAGCGGGGGGTCGGCGGCCTACAATGAGCAGTTCTTC	CASMKTSGGSAAYNEQFF
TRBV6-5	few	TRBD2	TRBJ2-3	TGTGCCAGCAGTTACTCGAGTGGTAGCGGGTGGCGGGATACGCAGTATTTT	CASSYSSGSGWRDTQYF
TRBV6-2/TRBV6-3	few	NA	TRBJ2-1	TGTGCCAGCAGTGCACGACTGGGACTTGTCATGAGGTCCTACAATGAGCAGTTCTTC	CASSARLGLVMRSYNEQFF
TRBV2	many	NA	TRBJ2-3	TGTGCCAGCATGCAGGATGGAAATACGCAGTATTTT	CASMQDGNTQYF
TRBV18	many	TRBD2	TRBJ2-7	TGTGCCAGCTCACCATCCAGCGGGAGTTACGAGCAGTACTTC	CASSPSSGSYEQYF
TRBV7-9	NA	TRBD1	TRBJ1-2	TGTGCCAGCAGGCGGGGACAGCCCGGCTATGGCTACACCTTC	CASRRGQPGYGYTF
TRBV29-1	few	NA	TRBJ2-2	TGCAGCGGCAGCCGTTTCGCTAACACCGGGGAGCTGTTTTTT	CSGSRFANTGELFF
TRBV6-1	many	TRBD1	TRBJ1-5	TGTGCCAGCAAATCGGGGGGACAGATAAATCAGCCCCAGCATTTT	CASKSGGQINQPQHF
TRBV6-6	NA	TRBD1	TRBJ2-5	TGTGCCAGCAGCCCAGCGGGCAGGGGGCGTCGAGAGACCCAGTACTTC	CASSPAGRGRRETQYF
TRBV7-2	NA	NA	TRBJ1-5	TGTGCCAGCAGCTTAAACGGAGCGGATCAGCCCCAGCATTTT	CASSLNGADQPQHF
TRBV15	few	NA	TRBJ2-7	TGTGCCACCAGCAGAGACAGGCGAAGAGGGGAGCAGTACTTC	CATSRDRRRGEQYF
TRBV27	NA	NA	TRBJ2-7	TGTGCCAGCAGTTTATCGGCAGGGCCCTACGAGCAGTACTTC	CASSLSAGPYEQYF
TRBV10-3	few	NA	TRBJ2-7	TGTGCCATCAGTTCCCGCCGGGACTCAGACTACGAGCAGTACTTC	CAISSRRDSDYEQYF
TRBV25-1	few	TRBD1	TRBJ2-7	TGTGCCAGCACACAGGGGGTCTCCTACGAGCAGTACTTC	CASTQGVSYEQYF
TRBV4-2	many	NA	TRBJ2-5	TGTGCCAGCAGCCAAGGCGGCCGGGAGACCCAGTACTTC	CASSQGGRETQYF
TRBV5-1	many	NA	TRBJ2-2	TGCGCCAGCAGCTTGACTACAGGGTTAACCGGGGAGCTGTTTTTT	CASSLTTGLTGELFF
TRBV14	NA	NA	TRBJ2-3	TGTGCCAGCAGCCAAAGAGCCAGGTCATCAGATACGCAGTATTTT	CASSQRARSSDTQYF
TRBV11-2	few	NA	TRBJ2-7	TGTGCCAGCAGCCCCACAGTGAGTAGCGACTACGAGCAGTACTTC	CASSPTVSSDYEQYF
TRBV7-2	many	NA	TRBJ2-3	TGTGCCAGCAGCGCGGGGCCGAGCACAGATACGCAGTATTTT	CASSAGPSTDTQYF
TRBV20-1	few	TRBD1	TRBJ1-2	TGCAGTGCTAGAGATGCCAGGGGGACCCGTTATGGCTACACCTTC	CSARDARGTRYGYTF
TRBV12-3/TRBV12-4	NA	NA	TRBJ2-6	TGTGCCAGCAGTCTCGTGGACAATACTGGGGCCAACGTCCTGACTTTC	CASSLVDNTGANVLTF
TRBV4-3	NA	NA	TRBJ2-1	TGCGCCAGCAGCCAAGAGGGAGTTAGGGATGAGCAGTTCTTC	CASSQEGVRDEQFF
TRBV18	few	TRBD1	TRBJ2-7	TGTGCCAGCTCACCGATACCTCCCCAGACAGGGCTCTCCTACGAGCAGTACTTC	CASSPIPPQTGLSYEQYF